This paragraph covers one TCR beta chain sequence. Antigen: not known. Germline loops: CDR1 LGHDT, CDR2 YNNKEL (reference sequence). This CDR3 comprises 15 residues. Trimming took off 0 bases at V and 4 bases at J, with 10 bases between the two ends. Using immunoSEQ multiplex PCR, the repertoire was profiled, and TCRdb retains in-frame clones only, with some absent. Of tens of thousands of clones listed, roughly 87% were seen once; the top ten hold roughly 1.3%. The data derive from a study of T cell responses to AZD1222 COVID-19 vaccine. General study findings and limits: No repertoire was sampled before or during the peak T cell response, only after it. Nearly half of the spike-specific TCRs reportedly recognize variant regions that carry no mutations. The donor cohort was predominantly white British with a female majority, and clonal diversity may have been underestimated.

The origin of this receptor is an adult who received the AZD1222 COVID-19 vaccine. The material was peripheral blood, obtained 28 days after the second AZD1222 dose. This chain links TRBV3-1 (or the pseudogene TRBV3-2) with TRBJ1-3; no definite D call. CDR3 in DNA: TGTGCCAGCAGCCAAGATTCGGGGTCCGGAAACACCATATATTTT. Amino acid sequence: CASSQDSGSGNTIYF.